This T cell receptor beta chain is from a study of blood T cell repertoires in COVID-19. Study overall: PBMCs, B-cell-depleted T cells, or T cells provided the cDNA or gDNA that made up the material.

This CDR3 is 17 amino acids long. CDR1 ENHRY and CDR2 SYGVKD come from the germline V gene. V dropped 2 bases and J dropped 2; count of bases not matched to a gene: 10. Participant ages covered roughly 18 to 89 years across 25 or so US areas. Participant-given clinical history determined each cohort assignment. Either two negative PCRs, clearance, or symptom resolution qualified Cohort 3 donors as recovered. Profiling relied on immunoSEQ multiplex PCR, and the TCRdb table lists in-frame clones only, not all of them. The table records over 350,000 clones, 88% of them present only once. Specimen: PBMCs or T cells enriched from blood (not recorded which). The sequence derives from a young woman who had recovered from COVID-19. The V gene is TRBV10-3, the J gene TRBJ2-3; 7 bases line up with TRBD1. Here the CDR3 reads CAISEPGQMTFTDTQYF. CDR3 in DNA: TGTGCCATCAGTGAGCCGGGACAGATGACCTTCACAGATACGCAGTATTTT.